This T cell receptor (beta chain) was identified during a study of T cell responses to AZD1222 COVID-19 vaccine. Study-wide context: Pooling was applied to second doses at about 4 or about 12 weeks.

Study observations and caveats: White British donors predominated, females outnumbered males, and clonal diversity was possibly underestimated. Unmutated variant regions are reportedly targeted by nearly half of spike-specific TCRs.

In regard to this clone: Antigen specificity is unknown.

This CDR3 spans 13 amino acids. In germline, CDR1 is SGHAT, CDR2 FQNNGV. Trimming took off 4 bases at V and 6 bases at J, with 9 bases between the two ends. The data were produced by immunoSEQ multiplex PCR, yet TCRdb's version contains in-frame clones alone and is incomplete. The sample carries 150,000 or so clones, around nine tenths recorded once. The sequencing used peripheral blood, collected on day 0 of AZD1222 vaccination. The TCR sequence derives from an adult in good health. This sequence joins TRBV11-2 and TRBJ2-2; tentative D call: TRBD2 (5 bases). DNA of the CDR3: TGTGCCAGCAGCTCGGGGTTCCCCGGGGAGCTGTTTTTT. Residues: CASSSGFPGELFF.